In its sample, the clone carrying this T cell receptor beta chain was seen many times. TCRdb re-called the 5' RACE reads with MiXCR, one entry per CDR3 protein. The sample shows hundreds of thousands of distinct CDR3 sequences, more than 6.5% of them seen only once. Each donor (without exception) was a healthy Caucasian. The data stem from a study of identical twins. The CDR3 is 10 residues long. Germline V gives CDR1 LNHDA, CDR2 SQIVND (reference sequence). Trimming pared 6 bases from V and 7 bases from J, leaving 3 bases between. The same sample was also studied in work on yellow fever vaccine responses in identical twins.

This chain links TRBV19 with TRBJ2-2; D unresolved. The receptor's source is a woman under 30 in good health. Sequencing input: memory (CD45RO+) T cells sorted from blood. This chain's CDR3 is CASRGGELFF. The CDR3 DNA reads as TGTGCCAGTAGGGGCGGGGAGCTGTTTTTT.